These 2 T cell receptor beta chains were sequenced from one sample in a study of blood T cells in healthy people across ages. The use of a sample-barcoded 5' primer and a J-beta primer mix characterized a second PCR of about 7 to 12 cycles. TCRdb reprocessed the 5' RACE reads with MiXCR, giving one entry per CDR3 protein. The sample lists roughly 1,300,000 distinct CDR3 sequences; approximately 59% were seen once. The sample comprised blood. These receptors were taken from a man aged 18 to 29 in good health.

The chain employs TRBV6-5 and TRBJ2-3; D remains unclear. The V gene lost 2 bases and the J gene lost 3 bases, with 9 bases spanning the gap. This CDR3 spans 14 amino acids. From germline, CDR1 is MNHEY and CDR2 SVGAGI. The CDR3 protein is CASSYAGNTDTQYF. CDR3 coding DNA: TGTGCCAGCAGTTACGCCGGAAATACAGATACGCAGTATTTT.

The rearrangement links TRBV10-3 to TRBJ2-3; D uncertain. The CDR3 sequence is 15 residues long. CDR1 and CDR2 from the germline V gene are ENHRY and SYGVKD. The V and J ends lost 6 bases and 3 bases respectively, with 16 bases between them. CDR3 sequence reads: CAIRQVPGTTDTQYF. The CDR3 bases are TGTGCCATCAGGCAGGTTCCGGGTACAACAGATACGCAGTATTTT.